The 22 T cell receptor beta chains reported below all come from one sample, sequenced in a study of T cell responses to AZD1222 COVID-19 vaccine. Using immunoSEQ multiplex PCR, the repertoire was profiled, and TCRdb retains in-frame clones only, with some absent. The data show around 8,000 clones, with 85% to 90% seen just once and less than 8.5% held by the top ten. Sequenced material: peripheral blood, taken 28 days after the second AZD1222 dose. The receptors originated from an adult who received the AZD1222 COVID-19 vaccine.

V is TRBV30 and J is TRBJ1-1; 7 positions agree with TRBD1. The CDR3 loop spans 14 amino acids. Germline V gene sequence: CDR1 GTSNPN, CDR2 SVGIG (reference sequence). Trimming removed 0 bases from V and 5 bases from J; junction bases left unmatched: 6. Written as DNA, the CDR3 is TGTGCCTGGAGTGTAAGAGGGGGCGTTACTGAAGCTTTCTTT. It codes for CAWSVRGGVTEAFF.

V usage is TRBV5-1 and J usage is TRBJ1-2; 7 bases are shared with TRBD1. There are 13 residues in the CDR3. V was clipped by 3 bases and J by 12 bases; unmatched bases: 11. Germline CDR1 SGHRS, CDR2 YFSETQ. This chain's CDR3 is CASSWGTEKSDTF. In nucleotides, the CDR3 is TGCGCCAGCAGCTGGGGGACAGAGAAATCCGACACCTTC.

Only one count was recorded for this clone. This chain uses TRBV7-9 with TRBJ2-7; D is unclear. The CDR3 is 11 residues long. CDR1 SEHNR and CDR2 FQNEAQ come from the germline V gene (reference sequence). V lost 5 bases, J lost 7 bases, and 9 bases lay in between. The CDR3 sequence is CASSRVDEQYF. In DNA, the CDR3 is TGTGCCAGCAGCAGAGTGGATGAGCAGTACTTC.

The chain combines TRBV12-3 or TRBV12-4 with TRBJ1-2; the match to TRBD1 covers 9 bases. CDR3 length: 13 amino acids. V gave up 4 bases and J gave up 7 bases; unmatched junction bases: 4. The CDR3 protein is CASSWDRVGGYTF. Written as DNA, the CDR3 is TGTGCCAGCAGTTGGGACAGGGTTGGTGGCTACACCTTC.

The V call is TRBV7-2, the J call TRBJ2-3; 11 positions match TRBD2. Germline CDR1 is SGHTA and CDR2 is FQGNSA. J lost 5 bases, V lost 1 base, and 5 bases had no gene match. The CDR3 totals 16 residues. This chain's CDR3 is CASSLEVLAGGDTQYF. The CDR3 DNA follows: TGTGCCAGCAGCTTAGAAGTTCTAGCGGGAGGAGATACGCAGTATTTT.

The chain links TRBV10-3 to TRBJ2-7; D unresolved. This CDR3 has 14 amino acids. V was cut by 0 bases and J by 6 bases, with 12 bases left in between. Germline V gives CDR1 ENHRY, CDR2 SYGVKD. The CDR3 DNA is TGTGCCATCAGTGAGTCGAGTCGTGTAACCGAGCAGTACTTC. It specifies CAISESSRVTEQYF.

The chain is built from TRBV18 and TRBJ1-2; TRBD1 might be the D (6 bases). Germline CDR1 reads KGHSH; CDR2 reads LQKENI. The CDR3 totals 16 residues. The V gene lost 0 bases and the J gene lost 2 bases, with 13 bases spanning the gap. CDR3 in amino acids: CASSPPSSGGNYGYTF. The DNA for the CDR3 is TGTGCCAGCTCACCACCAAGTAGTGGGGGCAACTATGGCTACACCTTC.

The chain combines TRBV2 with TRBJ2-7; tentative D call: TRBD2 (5 bases). This CDR3 region has 14 residues. Germline V CDR1 and CDR2: SNHLY, FYNNEI. Deletions cut 3 bases from V and 1 base from J, with 10 bases between. CDR3 nucleotides: TGTGCCAGCAGTGACAACCGGGATTCCTACGAGCAGTACTTC. Residues: CASSDNRDSYEQYF. The variable domain in full, completed from reference TRBV2 and TRBJ2-7, reads EPEVTQTPSHQVTQMGQEVILRCVPISNHLYFYWYRQILGQKVEFLVSFYNNEISEKSEIFDDQFSVERPDGSNFTLKIRSTKLEDSAMYFCASSDNRDSYEQYFGPGTRLTVT.

There are a few counts of this clone. This chain joins TRBV6-5 and TRBJ1-2, with D possibly TRBD1 on 6 matching bases. Germline lookup yields CDR1 MNHEY and CDR2 SVGAGI. The CDR3 loop spans 14 amino acids. Trimming took 2 bases from V and 4 from J, leaving 11 bases between them. The DNA for the CDR3 is TGTGCCAGCAGTTACGGTGGACAGCCCTATGGCTACACCTTC. Translating it yields CASSYGGQPYGYTF.

This sequence joins TRBV7-2 and TRBJ1-4; 11 positions match TRBD1. The germline V gene encodes CDR1 SGHTA and CDR2 FQGNSA. V dropped 4 bases and J dropped 3; count of bases not matched to a gene: 4. The CDR3 is 16 amino acids. The CDR3, as DNA: TGTGCCAGCAGCTGGGACAGGGGGGCCTCTAATGAAAAACTGTTTTTT. It codes for CASSWDRGASNEKLFF.

This chain uses TRBV9 with TRBJ2-1; 12 bases are a match to TRBD2. This CDR3 has 17 residues. Trimming cost V 4 bases and J 7 bases; bases outside gene matches: 12. Germline V gene sequence: CDR1 SGDLS, CDR2 YYNGEE. The CDR3 nucleotides are TGTGCCAGCAGCCATCCCACTCTAGCGGGGGGGCGAAATGAGCAGTTCTTC. Residues: CASSHPTLAGGRNEQFF.

CDR3 sequence: CASSQSKNIQYF. CDR3 nucleotides: TGTGCCAGCAGCCAGTCCAAAAACATTCAGTACTTC. V and J are TRBV3-1 (or the pseudogene TRBV3-2) and TRBJ2-4; D is undetermined. Germline CDR1 is LGHDT and CDR2 is YNNKEL (reference sequence). The CDR3 length is 12 residues. Deletions cut 3 bases from V and 2 bases from J, with 2 bases between.

This sequence joins TRBV5-1 and TRBJ1-6; TRBD1 matches 7 bases. The germline CDR1 and CDR2 sequences are SGHRS and YFSETQ. The length of the CDR3 is 14 residues. V was pared by 5 bases and J by 5 bases, with 4 bases of the junction left unmatched. The CDR3 DNA follows: TGCGCCAGCAGTTGGGGACAGAATAATTCACCCCTCCACTTT. Protein product: CASSWGQNNSPLHF.

The rearrangement links TRBV7-2 to TRBJ1-4; the match to TRBD1 covers 8 bases. The ends lost 4 bases at V and 4 bases at J; junction bases unmatched: 5. CDR1 and CDR2 (germline): SGHTA, FQGNSA. The CDR3 consists of 15 residues. The CDR3 DNA reads TGTGCCAGCAGCTACAGGGGGGGAAGTAATGAAAAACTGTTTTTT. It is translated as CASSYRGGSNEKLFF.

The rearrangement joins TRBV6-5 to TRBJ2-7, with D possibly TRBD2 on 7 matching bases. In germline, CDR1 is MNHEY, CDR2 SVGAGI. Trimming shortened V by 7 bases and J by 5 bases, and 21 bases separated the two germline ends. This CDR3 contains 15 residues. CDR3 sequence reads: CASNQAAGAKNEQYF. The CDR3 DNA sequence: TGTGCCAGCAACCAAGCTGCGGGGGCAAAGAACGAGCAGTACTTC.

V gene TRBV5-1 combines with J gene TRBJ1-1; tentative D call: TRBD1 (6 bases). The CDR3 length is 15 residues. V gave up 3 bases and J gave up 2 bases, with 14 bases separating them. Germline CDR1 is SGHRS and CDR2 is YFSETQ. Written as DNA, the CDR3 is TGCGCCAGCAGCTCGTTGGGACAAGGAAACACTGAAGCTTTCTTT. Amino acids: CASSSLGQGNTEAFF. The entire variable domain, with the rest obtained from reference TRBV5-1 and TRBJ1-1, is as follows: KAGVTQTPRYLIKTRGQQVTLSCSPISGHRSVSWYQQTPGQGLQFLFEYFSETQRNKGNFPGRFSGRQFSNSRSEMNVSTLELGDSALYLCASSSLGQGNTEAFFGQGTRLTVV.

The gene calls are TRBV15 and TRBJ1-2; 7 bases map to TRBD1. This CDR3 is built from 18 residues. V dropped 5 bases and J dropped 0; count of bases not matched to a gene: 15. Germline V gene lookup returns CDR1 LNHNV and CDR2 YYDKDF (reference sequence). The CDR3 nucleotides read TGTGCCACCAGCGGAAGGGGACAGCAATACCAAGCTAACTATGGCTACACCTTC. This encodes CATSGRGQQYQANYGYTF.

The chain uses TRBV28 and TRBJ2-7, with a tentative D call TRBD1 (5 bases). Germline lookup yields CDR1 MDHEN and CDR2 SYDVKM. The V end lost 5 bases, the J end lost 0 bases, and 26 bases lay between the germline ends. CDR3 length equals 19 residues. CDR3 sequence reads: CASSPRSGRATIGSYEQYF. The CDR3 DNA reads TGTGCCAGCAGTCCCCGGTCTGGCAGGGCAACTATAGGCTCCTACGAGCAGTACTTC.

V and J are TRBV27 and TRBJ2-3; 10 bases are shared with TRBD2. This CDR3 has 18 residues. Trimming at V came to 6 bases and at J to 2 bases, leaving 14 bases not matched to a gene. Germline-derived CDR1 and CDR2 are MNHEY and SMNVEV (reference sequence). Here the CDR3 DNA reads TGTGCCAGCAGGGGAGAGTTTAGCGGGAGGAGGGCCACAGATACGCAGTATTTT. This sequence encodes CASRGEFSGRRATDTQYF.

The chain employs TRBV18 and TRBJ1-1; the D gene is possibly TRBD1 (6 bases). The germline V and J ends were trimmed by 3 bases and 1 base, with 15 bases remaining between them. The V gene's germline CDR1 is KGHSH and CDR2 LQKENI. The CDR3 runs 16 residues. This CDR3 is CASSPGSGHPNTEAFF. The CDR3 DNA reads TGTGCCAGCTCACCGGGGTCGGGACACCCGAACACTGAAGCTTTCTTT.

This clone was recorded a few times. This chain connects TRBV6-2 or TRBV6-3 to TRBJ2-2; no clear D gene. Germline loops: CDR1 MNHEY, CDR2 SVGEGT. This CDR3 is 13 amino acids long. With 4 bases removed from V and 10 bases from J, the gap between germline ends came to 13 bases. The CDR3 is CASSWNGAMELFF. The CDR3 DNA sequence: TGTGCCAGCAGTTGGAACGGTGCGATGGAGCTGTTTTTT.

The chain has TRBV19 and TRBJ2-1; no clear D. Trimming shortened V by 3 bases and J by 9 bases, and 9 bases separated the two germline ends. The CDR3 loop spans 12 amino acids. Germline CDR1 and CDR2: LNHDA and SQIVND (reference sequence). The CDR3 region is CASSISRAEQFF. In DNA, the CDR3 is TGTGCCAGTAGTATTAGCCGGGCTGAGCAGTTCTTC.